This TCR beta chain originates from a study of blood T cell repertoires in COVID-19. For the study at large: Nucleic acid was either cDNA or gDNA, and it came from T cells, B-cell-depleted T cells, or PBMCs.

V dropped 2 bases and J dropped 8 bases, with 12 bases sitting between them. Germline V gene sequence: CDR1 MDHEN, CDR2 SYDVKM. The CDR3 has 13 amino acids. Recruitment covered about two dozen US areas and drew participants whose ages spanned roughly 18 to 100 years. Cohorts were assigned according to the clinical history that participants reported. Each recovered donor of Cohort 3 presented with two negative PCRs, clearance, or symptom resolution. Profiling relied on immunoSEQ multiplex PCR, and the TCRdb table lists in-frame clones only, not all of them. The table records over 150,000 clones, 87% of them present only once.

The chain recombines TRBV28 with TRBJ1-2; D is unclear. Specimen: PBMCs or T cells enriched from blood (not recorded which). The receptor's source is a woman aged 50 to 60 who had recovered from COVID-19. Here the CDR3 reads CASSLRGPEGYTF. The CDR3 DNA reads TGTGCCAGCAGTTTAAGAGGGCCGGAGGGCTACACCTTC.